This T cell receptor (beta chain) was documented in a study of cytomegalovirus exposure and HLA in healthy donors. Whole-study context: Earlier sequencing of 150 million to 200 million T cells yielded fewer than 140 million unique TCR beta sequences.

A note on this clone: Its cognate antigen is unknown.

Germline V gene sequence: CDR1 PRHDT, CDR2 FYEKMQ (reference sequence). The CDR3 is made up of 16 amino acids. The germline V and J ends were trimmed by 2 bases and 1 base, with 12 bases remaining between them. PCR amplification relied on 60 Vbeta primers (plus 13 Jbeta primers). Clones were read by immunoSEQ multiplex PCR, and TCRdb kept only the in-frame ones, dropping some. This sample has about 160,000 clones, with around 88% found just once. Study-wide points: Later work found most CMV-associated TCR beta chains apparently HLA-restricted.

The sequencing sample was made of PBMCs. This receptor was taken from a woman in her 30s in good health and CMV-seronegative. The V call is TRBV13, the J call TRBJ1-3; D uncertain. DNA of the CDR3: TGTGCCAGCAGCTTACGGGTTACGGGATCTGGAAACACCATATATTTT. Translated: CASSLRVTGSGNTIYF.